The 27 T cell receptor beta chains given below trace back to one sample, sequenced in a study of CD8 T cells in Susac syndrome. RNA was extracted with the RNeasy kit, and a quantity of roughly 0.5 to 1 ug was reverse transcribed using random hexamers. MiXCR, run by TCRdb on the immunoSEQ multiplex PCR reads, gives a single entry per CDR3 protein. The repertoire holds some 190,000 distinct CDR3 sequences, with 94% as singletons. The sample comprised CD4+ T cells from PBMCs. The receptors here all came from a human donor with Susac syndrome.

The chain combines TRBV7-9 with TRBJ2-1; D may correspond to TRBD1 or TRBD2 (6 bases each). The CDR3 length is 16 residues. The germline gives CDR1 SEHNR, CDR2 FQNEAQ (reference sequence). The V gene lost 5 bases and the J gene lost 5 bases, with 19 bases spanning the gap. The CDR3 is CASSVYVGGTHNEQFF. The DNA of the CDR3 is TGTGCCAGCAGCGTTTATGTAGGGGGGACTCACAATGAGCAGTTCTTC.

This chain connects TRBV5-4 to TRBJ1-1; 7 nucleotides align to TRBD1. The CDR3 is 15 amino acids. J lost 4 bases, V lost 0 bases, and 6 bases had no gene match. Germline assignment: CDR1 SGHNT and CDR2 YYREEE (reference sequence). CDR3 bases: TGTGCCAGCAGCTTGGTACAGGGGCAGGGCACTGAAGCTTTCTTT. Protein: CASSLVQGQGTEAFF.

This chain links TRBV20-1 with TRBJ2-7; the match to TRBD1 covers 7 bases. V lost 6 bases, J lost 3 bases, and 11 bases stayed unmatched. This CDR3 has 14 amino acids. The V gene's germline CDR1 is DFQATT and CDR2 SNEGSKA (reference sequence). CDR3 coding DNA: TGCAGTGCCACGAGACGGGACAGCCACTACGAGCAGTACTTC. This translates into CSATRRDSHYEQYF.

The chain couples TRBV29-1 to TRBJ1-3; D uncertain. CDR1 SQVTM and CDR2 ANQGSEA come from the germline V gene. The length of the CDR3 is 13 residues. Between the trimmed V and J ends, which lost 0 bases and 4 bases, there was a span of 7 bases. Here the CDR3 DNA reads TGCAGCGTTGAAGATGGTCAGGGAAACACCATATATTTT. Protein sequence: CSVEDGQGNTIYF.

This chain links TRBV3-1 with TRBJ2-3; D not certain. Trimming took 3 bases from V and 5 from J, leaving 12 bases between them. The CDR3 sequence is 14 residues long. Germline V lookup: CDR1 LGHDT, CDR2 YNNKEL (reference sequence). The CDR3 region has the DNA TGTGCCAGCAGCCAGGGTGTGAAGGTAGATACGCAGTATTTT. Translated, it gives CASSQGVKVDTQYF.

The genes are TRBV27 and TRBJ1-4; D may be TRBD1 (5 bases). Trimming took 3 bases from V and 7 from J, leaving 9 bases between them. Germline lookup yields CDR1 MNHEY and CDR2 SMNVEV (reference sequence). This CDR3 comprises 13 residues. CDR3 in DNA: TGTGCCAGCAGTTTCGGCCAGGGTGAAAAACTGTTTTTT. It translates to CASSFGQGEKLFF.

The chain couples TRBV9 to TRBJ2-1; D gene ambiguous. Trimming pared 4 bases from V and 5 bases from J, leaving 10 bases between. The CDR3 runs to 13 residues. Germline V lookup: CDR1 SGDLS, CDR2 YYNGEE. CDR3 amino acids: CASSSHPDNEQFF. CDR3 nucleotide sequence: TGTGCCAGCAGCTCCCATCCCGACAATGAGCAGTTCTTC.

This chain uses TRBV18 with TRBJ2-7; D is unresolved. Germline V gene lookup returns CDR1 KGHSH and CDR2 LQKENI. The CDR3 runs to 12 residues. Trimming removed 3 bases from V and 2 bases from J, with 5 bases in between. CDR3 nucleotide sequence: TGTGCCAGCTCACCCGAAGCCTACGAGCAGTACTTC. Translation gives CASSPEAYEQYF.

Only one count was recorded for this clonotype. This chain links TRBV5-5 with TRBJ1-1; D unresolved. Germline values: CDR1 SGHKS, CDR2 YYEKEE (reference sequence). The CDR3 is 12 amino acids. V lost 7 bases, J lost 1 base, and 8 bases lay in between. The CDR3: CASVKTNTEAFF. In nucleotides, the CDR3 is TGTGCCAGCGTGAAAACGAACACTGAAGCTTTCTTT.

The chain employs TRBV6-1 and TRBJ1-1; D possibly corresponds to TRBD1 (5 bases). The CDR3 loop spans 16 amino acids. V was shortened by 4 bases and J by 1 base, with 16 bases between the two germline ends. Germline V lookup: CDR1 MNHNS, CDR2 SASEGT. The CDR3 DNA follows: TGTGCCAGCAGTGCAGGGATTGGAACGAGGAACACTGAAGCTTTCTTT. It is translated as CASSAGIGTRNTEAFF.

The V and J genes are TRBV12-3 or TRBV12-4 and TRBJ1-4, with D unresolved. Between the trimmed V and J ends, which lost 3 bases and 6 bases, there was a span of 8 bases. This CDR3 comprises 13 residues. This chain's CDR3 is CASSLSQDEKLFF. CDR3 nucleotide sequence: TGTGCCAGCAGTTTGTCGCAGGATGAAAAACTGTTTTTT.

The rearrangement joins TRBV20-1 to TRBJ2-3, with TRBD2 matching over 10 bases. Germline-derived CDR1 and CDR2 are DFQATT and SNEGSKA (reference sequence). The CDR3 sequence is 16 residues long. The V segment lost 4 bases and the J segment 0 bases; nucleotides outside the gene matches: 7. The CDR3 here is CSATPASGSSTDTQYF. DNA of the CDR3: TGCAGTGCTACCCCCGCTAGCGGGAGTAGCACAGATACGCAGTATTTT.

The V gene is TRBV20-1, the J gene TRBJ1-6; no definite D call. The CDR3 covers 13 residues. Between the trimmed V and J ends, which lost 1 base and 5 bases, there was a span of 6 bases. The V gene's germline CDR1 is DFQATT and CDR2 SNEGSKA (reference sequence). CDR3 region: CSARVLDNSPLHF. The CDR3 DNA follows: TGCAGTGCTAGAGTACTGGATAATTCACCCCTCCACTTT.

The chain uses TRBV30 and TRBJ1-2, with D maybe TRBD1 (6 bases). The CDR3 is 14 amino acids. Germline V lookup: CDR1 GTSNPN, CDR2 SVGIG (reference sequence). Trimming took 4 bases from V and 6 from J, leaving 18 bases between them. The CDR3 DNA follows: TGTGCCTGGACCCCCTACAGGGCGGTGGATGGCTACACCTTC. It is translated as CAWTPYRAVDGYTF.

The CDR3: CASSYSRGRGTDTQYF. CDR3 coding DNA: TGTGCCAGCAGTTACTCGCGGGGGCGAGGGACAGATACGCAGTATTTT. V and J are TRBV6-6 and TRBJ2-3; D is possibly TRBD2 (7 bases). V lost 0 bases to trimming and J lost 3 bases, with 13 bases between them. Germline V gene data show CDR1 as MNHNY and CDR2 as SVGAGI (reference sequence). There are 16 residues in the CDR3.

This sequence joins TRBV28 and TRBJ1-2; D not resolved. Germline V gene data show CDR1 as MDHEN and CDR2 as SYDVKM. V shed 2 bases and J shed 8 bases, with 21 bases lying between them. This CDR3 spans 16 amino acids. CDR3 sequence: CASSLASGLLTMGYTF. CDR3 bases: TGTGCCAGCAGTTTAGCCTCGGGCCTACTAACTATGGGCTACACCTTC.

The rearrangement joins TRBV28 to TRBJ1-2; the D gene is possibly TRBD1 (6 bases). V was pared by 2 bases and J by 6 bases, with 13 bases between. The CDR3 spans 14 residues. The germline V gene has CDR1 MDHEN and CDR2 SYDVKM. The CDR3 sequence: CASSLSGQGHGYTF. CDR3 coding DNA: TGTGCCAGCAGTTTAAGTGGGCAGGGGCATGGCTACACCTTC.

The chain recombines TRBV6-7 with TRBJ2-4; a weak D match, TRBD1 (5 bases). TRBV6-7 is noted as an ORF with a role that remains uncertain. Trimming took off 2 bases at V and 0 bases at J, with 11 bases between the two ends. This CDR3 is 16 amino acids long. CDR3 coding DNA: TGTGCCAGCAGTTACCGACAGCTTTTAGCCAAAAACATTCAGTACTTC. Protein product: CASSYRQLLAKNIQYF.

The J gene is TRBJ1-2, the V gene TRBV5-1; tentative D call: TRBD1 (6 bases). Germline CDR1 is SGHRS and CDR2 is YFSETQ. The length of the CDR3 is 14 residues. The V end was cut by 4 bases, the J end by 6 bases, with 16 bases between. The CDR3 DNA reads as TGCGCCAGCAGCCGACAGGTCGACATTGATGGCTACACCTTC. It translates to CASSRQVDIDGYTF.

The CDR3 DNA reads as TGCAGTGCTAGGTCGGGACAGGCAATGGGGAACACTGAAGCTTTCTTT. As protein: CSARSGQAMGNTEAFF. J is TRBJ1-1 and V is TRBV20-1; 8 bases match TRBD1. The CDR3 runs to 16 residues. J lost 1 base, V lost 3 bases, and 10 bases had no gene match. The germline V gene encodes CDR1 DFQATT and CDR2 SNEGSKA (reference sequence).

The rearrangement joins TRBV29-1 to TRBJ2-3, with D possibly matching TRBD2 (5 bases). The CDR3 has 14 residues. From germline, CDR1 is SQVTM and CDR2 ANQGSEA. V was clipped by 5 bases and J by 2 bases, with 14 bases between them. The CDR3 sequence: CSVTPGSITDTQYF. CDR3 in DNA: TGCAGCGTTACACCGGGATCCATCACAGATACGCAGTATTTT.

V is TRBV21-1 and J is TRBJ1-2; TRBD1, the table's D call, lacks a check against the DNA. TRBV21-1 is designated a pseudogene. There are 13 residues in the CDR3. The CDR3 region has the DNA TGTGCCAGCAGCAAAAGACAGGTCTATGGCTACACCTTC. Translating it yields CASSKRQVYGYTF.

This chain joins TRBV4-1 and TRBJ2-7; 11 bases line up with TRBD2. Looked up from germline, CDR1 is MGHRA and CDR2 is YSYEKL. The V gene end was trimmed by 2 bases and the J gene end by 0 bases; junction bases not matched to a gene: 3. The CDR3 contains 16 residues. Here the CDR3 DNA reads TGCGCCAGCAGCCAACTAGCGGGGGGCCGCTCCTACGAGCAGTACTTC. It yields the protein CASSQLAGGRSYEQYF.

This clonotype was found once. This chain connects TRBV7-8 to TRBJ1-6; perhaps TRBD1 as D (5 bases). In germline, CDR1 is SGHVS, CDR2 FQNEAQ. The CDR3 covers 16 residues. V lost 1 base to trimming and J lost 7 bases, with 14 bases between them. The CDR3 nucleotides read TGTGCCAGCAGCTTAGGAAGGGGTTTGCGAAATTCACCCCTCCACTTT. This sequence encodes CASSLGRGLRNSPLHF.

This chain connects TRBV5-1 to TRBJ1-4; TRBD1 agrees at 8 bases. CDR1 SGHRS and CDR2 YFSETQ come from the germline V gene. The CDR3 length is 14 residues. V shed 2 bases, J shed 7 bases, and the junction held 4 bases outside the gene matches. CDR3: CASSFGQGGEKLFF. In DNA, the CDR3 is TGCGCCAGCAGCTTCGGACAGGGAGGTGAAAAACTGTTTTTT.

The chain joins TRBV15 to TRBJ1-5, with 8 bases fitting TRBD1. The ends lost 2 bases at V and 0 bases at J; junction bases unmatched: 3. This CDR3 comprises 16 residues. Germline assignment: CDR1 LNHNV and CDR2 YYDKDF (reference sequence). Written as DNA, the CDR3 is TGTGCCACCAGCAGACCGACAGGGGATAGCAATCAGCCCCAGCATTTT. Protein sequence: CATSRPTGDSNQPQHF.

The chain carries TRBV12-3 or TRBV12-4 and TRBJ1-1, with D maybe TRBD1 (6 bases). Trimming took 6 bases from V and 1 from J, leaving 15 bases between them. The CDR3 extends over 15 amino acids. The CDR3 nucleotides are TGTGCCAGCAGAGGGGGACCTCCTCAGAACACTGAAGCTTTCTTT. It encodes CASRGGPPQNTEAFF.